This TCR beta chain is from a study of Graves' ophthalmopathy and Graves' hyperthyroidism. General observations from the study: Among expanded thyroid clonotypes above 0.001 frequency, most also occurred in blood.

The authors amplified TCR beta CDR3 regions, and they did so from RNA transcripts for repertoire sequencing. Scientists carried out first-round RT-PCR using HTBI primers and then a second-round multiplex PCR. TCRdb processed the multiplex PCR reads anew with MiXCR; each CDR3 protein has one entry. The profile shows about 1.1 million distinct CDR3 sequences, roughly 35% of them singletons. V lost 5 bases and J 0 bases, leaving 9 bases between the germline ends. This CDR3 comprises 14 residues. Comments on this clonotype: Its specificity is unknown.

Excluded: other autoimmune disease, uncontrolled infection, pregnancy or lactation. The J gene is TRBJ2-3, the V gene TRBV12-3 or TRBV12-4; TRBD1 might be the D (6 bases). Sequencing input: peripheral blood or thyroid tissue (not recorded which). The receptor was isolated from an adult man with Graves' hyperthyroidism. The CDR3 is CASSVDRSTDTQYF. The CDR3 coding sequence is TGTGCCAGCAGTGTGGACAGAAGCACAGATACGCAGTATTTT.